This T cell receptor (beta chain) was identified during a study of blood T cells in healthy people across ages. Trimming took off 0 bases at V and 10 bases at J, with 16 bases between the two ends. From germline, CDR1 is MNHEY and CDR2 SVGAGI. This CDR3 contains 15 residues. This clonotype was found many times. A second PCR of roughly 7 to 11 cycles used a sample-barcoded 5' primer and a J-beta primer mix. TCRdb called the 5' RACE reads again in MiXCR, with one record for every CDR3 protein. Of about 670,000 distinct CDR3 sequences detected, 52% appear once; the ten largest clones hold approximately 15%.

The source is a woman over 75 in good health. The source material was blood. The genes are TRBV6-5 and TRBJ2-1, with D possibly being TRBD1 (6 bases). The CDR3 DNA sequence: TGTGCCAGCAGTTACTCACAGGGCCCCCTTTGCGAGCAGTTCTTC. This sequence encodes CASSYSQGPLCEQFF.